This TCR beta chain was recovered during a study of blood T cell repertoires in COVID-19. This CDR3 region has 17 residues. J gave up 3 bases and V 4 bases, and 12 bases lay outside the gene matches. CDR1 is SGHVS and CDR2 is FNYEAQ in the germline V gene. TCRdb's table, derived via immunoSEQ multiplex PCR, lists solely in-frame clones and lacks some. The sample has 150,000 to 200,000 clones; 90% are singletons. V gene TRBV7-6 combines with J gene TRBJ1-3; 7 bases are shared with TRBD1. The sequencing input was peripheral blood. The origin of this receptor is a man aged 50 to 59 with acute or convalescent COVID-19. The DNA of the CDR3 is TGTGCCAGCAGCTCCCTCCTTCAGGGGGTTGGTGGAAACACCATATATTTT. Translation: CASSSLLQGVGGNTIYF.